This T cell receptor beta chain stems from a study of CD8+CD57+ T cells in acquired aplastic anemia. Study-level findings and limits: Simpson's diversity of CD8+ cells was not significantly different in patients compared with controls. Shared by patients and controls, 25 to 35 CD8+ CDR3s were abundant in patients.

The CDR3 spans 15 residues. Germline loops: CDR1 LGHNA, CDR2 YNFKEQ. Trimming pared 4 bases from V and 4 bases from J, leaving 15 bases between. As concerns this clonotype: Antigen: not known.

Genomic DNA constituted the template upon which TCR beta VDJ and CDR3 profiling was performed. Each CDR3 protein is one row after TCRdb ran MiXCR on the reads. In the table there are 60,000 to 75,000 distinct CDR3 sequences, around 55% of which are singletons. This receptor was identified in a human donor in good health, serving as a control. The chain carries TRBV4-2 and TRBJ2-3, with D perhaps matching TRBD1 or TRBD2 (6 bases each). The source material was sorted CD4+, CD8+, or CD8+CD57+ T cells (not recorded which) from PBMCs. CDR3 residues: CASSPEVGGPDTQYF. In DNA form, the CDR3 reads TGTGCCAGCAGCCCAGAAGTGGGGGGCCCAGATACGCAGTATTTT.